One and the same sample provided the 27 T cell receptor beta chains below, sequenced in a study of regulatory T cells in long-lasting Graves disease. Time point specified: newly diagnosed GD, antithyroid drugs for less than 3 months. There was RNA extracted from PBMCs, and the TCR library was made from it. Construction of TCR beta libraries relied on iRepertoire HTBI primers and on Arm-PCR targeting CDR3 regions. TCRdb itself ran the multiplex PCR reads through MiXCR, one entry per CDR3 protein. The data contain 620,000 or so distinct CDR3 sequences, approximately 15% of them singletons. These data also formed part of another study, on T cells in Graves' hyperthyroidism and ophthalmopathy.

The sequencing used peripheral blood mononuclear cells (PBMCs), collected at new diagnosis, from a patient treated with antithyroid drugs. All receptors come from a woman under 40 with Graves disease.

At least ten counts were recorded for this clonotype. The rearrangement uses TRBV28 and TRBJ1-5; 8 nucleotides align to TRBD1. V dropped 4 bases and J dropped 3; count of bases not matched to a gene: 5. Germline V gene data show CDR1 as MDHEN and CDR2 as SYDVKM. This CDR3 contains 15 residues. In DNA, the CDR3 is TGTGCCAGCAGTTCGAGACAGGGGACCAATCAGCCCCAGCATTTT. Its protein product is CASSSRQGTNQPQHF.

In its sample, this clonotype was seen many times. V usage is TRBV12-3 or TRBV12-4 and J usage is TRBJ2-1; 8 bases agree with TRBD2. V shed 1 base and J 6 bases; nucleotides not matched to a gene: 5. The CDR3 length is 15 residues. CDR3 amino acids: CASSLEPGGSNEQFF. In nucleotides, the CDR3 is TGTGCCAGCAGTTTAGAACCGGGAGGGAGCAATGAGCAGTTCTTC.

This clonotype was found many times. This chain links TRBV7-2 with TRBJ2-2; 9 nucleotides match TRBD1. Germline V CDR1 and CDR2: SGHTA, FQGNSA. J was trimmed by 0 bases and V by 0 bases; bases with no gene match: 5. CDR3 length: 18 amino acids. The CDR3 loop is CASSLAPGQGSNTGELFF. The CDR3 region has the DNA TGTGCCAGCAGCTTAGCCCCGGGACAGGGTTCGAACACCGGGGAGCTGTTTTTT.

The sample holds a few counts of this clonotype. The chain employs TRBV29-1 and TRBJ2-1; 7 bases map to TRBD1. From germline, CDR1 is SQVTM and CDR2 ANQGSEA. V trimming: 1 base; J trimming: 4 bases; junction bases outside the gene matches: 10. This CDR3 has 16 residues. As DNA, the CDR3 is TGCAGCGTTGAAGGCCAGACAGGGCTACGTTACAATGAGCAGTTCTTC. It is translated as CSVEGQTGLRYNEQFF.

This clonotype showed up many times. The chain has TRBV5-1 and TRBJ1-5; 7 bases are a match to TRBD1. The CDR3 has 15 amino acids. Trimming removed 4 bases from V and 1 base from J; junction bases left unmatched: 5. CDR1 is SGHRS and CDR2 is YFSETQ in the germline V gene. The CDR3: CASSQTTGSNQPQHF. CDR3 in DNA: TGCGCCAGCAGCCAAACGACAGGGAGCAATCAGCCCCAGCATTTT. The full variable domain, with the rest looked up from reference TRBV5-1 and TRBJ1-5, is KAGVTQTPRYLIKTRGQQVTLSCSPISGHRSVSWYQQTPGQGLQFLFEYFSETQRNKGNFPGRFSGRQFSNSRSEMNVSTLELGDSALYLCASSQTTGSNQPQHFGDGTRLSIL.

This rearrangement joins TRBV20-1 to TRBJ2-2, with D unclear. This CDR3 comprises 16 residues. Trimming left V 0 bases short and J 6 bases short, with 17 bases between. Germline assignment: CDR1 DFQATT and CDR2 SNEGSKA (reference sequence). The CDR3 protein is CSARDPRHPKAGELFF. The DNA of the CDR3 is TGCAGTGCTAGAGATCCCAGACACCCTAAGGCCGGGGAGCTGTTTTTT.

This rearrangement joins TRBV5-4 to TRBJ2-5, with 8 bases lining up with TRBD1. CDR1 SGHNT and CDR2 YYREEE come from the germline V gene (reference sequence). V gave up 3 bases and J gave up 5 bases; unmatched junction bases: 6. The CDR3 runs 14 residues. The CDR3 reads CASSSTGDAETQYF. CDR3 in DNA: TGTGCCAGCAGCTCGACAGGGGATGCGGAGACCCAGTACTTC.

The gene calls are TRBV15 and TRBJ1-5, with 7 bases that match TRBD1. The CDR3 is 14 amino acids. The J segment lost 0 bases and the V segment lost 4 bases, leaving 0 bases of the junction unmatched. Germline assignment: CDR1 LNHNV and CDR2 YYDKDF (reference sequence). The CDR3 reads CATSKGASNQPQHF. CDR3 coding DNA: TGTGCCACCAGCAAGGGGGCTAGCAATCAGCCCCAGCATTTT. The full variable domain, its missing parts supplied by reference TRBV15 and TRBJ1-5, is DAMVIQNPRYQVTQFGKPVTLSCSQTLNHNVMYWYQQKSSQAPKLLFHYYDKDFNNEADTPDNFQSRRPNTSFCFLDIRSPGLGDTAMYLCATSKGASNQPQHFGDGTRLSIL.

This clonotype was counted at least ten times. The genes are TRBV20-1 and TRBJ1-2; TRBD1 matches at 9 bases. After removal of 6 bases from V and 11 bases from J, the junction contained 10 bases not matched to a gene. This CDR3 comprises 12 residues. Germline V gives CDR1 DFQATT, CDR2 SNEGSKA (reference sequence). The CDR3: CSAQGQGLAYTF. The CDR3 DNA reads as TGCAGTGCCCAGGGACAGGGACTGGCTTACACCTTC.

In this sample, this clonotype turned up a few times. Here the CDR3 DNA reads TGTGCCAGCAGCTTACTCCCGGGGGGTGGCGGAATAGGAGCTTTCTTT. It specifies CASSLLPGGGGIGAFF. This chain connects TRBV7-8 to TRBJ1-1, with a weak D call TRBD1 (5 bases). Looked up from germline, CDR1 is SGHVS and CDR2 is FQNEAQ. Deletions cut 2 bases from V and 10 bases from J, with 23 bases between. The CDR3 consists of 16 residues.

About this clonotype itself: At one end the junction does not follow the germline gene, possibly because of a read error. This chain connects TRBV5-1 to TRBJ1-2, with 7 bases aligning to TRBD1. Germline lookup yields CDR1 SGHRS and CDR2 YFSETQ. The CDR3 runs 13 residues. CDR3 in amino acids: CASSLKTGYGYTF. The CDR3 DNA reads TGTGCCAGCAGCTTGAAGACAGGGTATGGCTACACCTTC.

The chain has TRBV12-3 or TRBV12-4 and TRBJ2-7, with D perhaps TRBD2 (5 bases). There are 14 residues in the CDR3. The V end was cut by 4 bases, the J end by 3 bases, with 13 bases between. The CDR3 DNA sequence: TGTGCCAGCAGTTACATCGGACTTTTCTACGAGCAGTACTTC. Translated: CASSYIGLFYEQYF.

The chain recombines TRBV19 with TRBJ2-1, with D perhaps being TRBD1 or TRBD2 (5 bases each). The CDR3 is 13 amino acids. Trimming took off 0 bases at V and 8 bases at J, with 8 bases between the two ends. Germline CDR1 LNHDA, CDR2 SQIVND (reference sequence). The CDR3 bases are TGTGCCAGTAGTATAGAGGGACGGGATGAGCAGTTCTTC. Protein product: CASSIEGRDEQFF.

The V gene is TRBV5-1, the J gene TRBJ2-1; D is ambiguous. The CDR3 contains 16 residues. V lost 6 bases and J 8 bases, leaving 24 bases between the germline ends. The V gene's germline CDR1 is SGHRS and CDR2 YFSETQ. The CDR3 here is CASTPLLGLGRDEQFF. The CDR3 nucleotides read TGCGCCAGCACCCCGCTCTTGGGCCTAGGGCGTGATGAGCAGTTCTTC.

The V call is TRBV3-1, the J call TRBJ2-1; D unclear. CDR1 and CDR2 (germline): LGHDT, YNNKEL (reference sequence). This CDR3 contains 16 residues. The V gene lost 1 base and the J gene lost 4 bases, with 14 bases spanning the gap. The CDR3: CASSQGGTVSYNEQFF. DNA of the CDR3: TGTGCCAGCAGCCAAGGCGGCACAGTCTCATACAATGAGCAGTTCTTC.

This clonotype was counted ten times or more. The chain links TRBV24-1 to TRBJ2-7; D may be TRBD1 or TRBD2 (6 bases each). The CDR3 loop spans 15 amino acids. The germline V and J ends were trimmed by 5 bases and 2 bases, with 15 bases remaining between them. Germline V gene sequence: CDR1 KGHDR, CDR2 SFDVKD. The CDR3 DNA reads as TGTGCCACCAGTGGCGTCGGAGGGGGGACCTACGAGCAGTACTTC. As protein: CATSGVGGGTYEQYF.

This clonotype was recorded many times. V is TRBV5-1 and J is TRBJ1-1, with D possibly TRBD1 on 6 matching bases. CDR1 SGHRS and CDR2 YFSETQ come from the germline V gene. The CDR3 runs 15 residues. Trimming took 2 bases from V and 4 from J, leaving 15 bases between them. This CDR3 reads CASSLEQGASTEAFF. The CDR3 coding sequence is TGCGCCAGCAGCTTAGAACAGGGTGCGAGCACTGAAGCTTTCTTT.

Ten or more counts support this clonotype. The rearrangement uses TRBV28 and TRBJ2-3; tentatively, D is TRBD1 or TRBD2 (5 bases each). CDR1 and CDR2 (germline): MDHEN, SYDVKM. The CDR3 is 13 amino acids. With 3 bases removed from V and 3 bases from J, the gap between germline ends came to 7 bases. The CDR3 coding sequence is TGTGCCAGCAGTTTTTGGGGGACAGATACGCAGTATTTT. Its translation: CASSFWGTDTQYF.

The CDR3 loop reads CASSPETPLGNQPQHF. CDR3 DNA: TGTGCCAGCAGCCCTGAGACACCGCTCGGCAATCAGCCCCAGCATTTT. The J gene is TRBJ1-5, the V gene TRBV7-2, with D hard to call. With 5 bases removed from V and 2 bases from J, the gap between germline ends came to 16 bases. The CDR3 contains 16 residues. Germline V gene data show CDR1 as SGHTA and CDR2 as FQGNSA.

This clonotype was counted ten times or more. This rearrangement joins TRBV12-3 or TRBV12-4 to TRBJ1-5, with TRBD1 as a possible D gene (5 bases). Trimming took 6 bases from V and 6 from J, leaving 18 bases between them. The CDR3 spans 15 residues. The CDR3 region is CASSPTMGVSQPQHF. In DNA, the CDR3 is TGTGCCAGCAGCCCTACCATGGGGGTTTCTCAGCCCCAGCATTTT.

This clonotype was seen repeatedly, ten times or more. This chain joins TRBV28 and TRBJ2-7, with 12 bases that match TRBD2. In germline, CDR1 is MDHEN, CDR2 SYDVKM. V was clipped by 1 base and J by 6 bases; unmatched bases: 4. This CDR3 has 15 residues. DNA of the CDR3: TGTGCCAGCAGTTTATTCGTGACTAGCGGGAGCGAGCAGTACTTC. Translation gives CASSLFVTSGSEQYF.

This sequence joins TRBV30 and TRBJ2-3, with 7 positions matching TRBD2. CDR3 length: 15 residues. Trimming removed 3 bases from V and 2 bases from J; junction bases left unmatched: 8. CDR1 is GTSNPN and CDR2 is SVGIG in the germline V gene (reference sequence). CDR3 coding DNA: TGTGCCTGGAGCCAAGGTAGCGGGCTCACAGATACGCAGTATTTT. This sequence encodes CAWSQGSGLTDTQYF.

This clonotype occurred many times. The chain combines TRBV7-2 with TRBJ2-1; 7 nucleotides agree with TRBD2. The CDR3 consists of 14 residues. V trimming: 5 bases; J trimming: 8 bases; junction bases outside the gene matches: 9. Germline V lookup: CDR1 SGHTA, CDR2 FQGNSA. The CDR3 spells CASSIGLVMDEQFF. The DNA for the CDR3 is TGTGCCAGCAGCATCGGACTAGTTATGGATGAGCAGTTCTTC.

This clonotype was found many times. The chain links TRBV7-2 to TRBJ1-2; unclear D gene. The CDR3 is made up of 16 amino acids. Trimming took 5 bases from V and 5 from J, leaving 21 bases between them. Germline CDR1 reads SGHTA; CDR2 reads FQGNSA. The CDR3 sequence is CASSVNSGPRPYGYTF. CDR3 coding DNA: TGTGCCAGCAGCGTAAACTCGGGCCCCCGTCCTTATGGCTACACCTTC.

At least ten counts were recorded for this clonotype. The chain recombines TRBV27 with TRBJ2-4, with D perhaps TRBD1 or TRBD2 (5 bases each). CDR1 and CDR2 from the germline V gene are MNHEY and SMNVEV (reference sequence). The CDR3 is 16 amino acids. V lost 4 bases and J lost 3, with 16 bases in between. CDR3 in amino acids: CASSSWDVRDKNIQYF. The CDR3 bases are TGTGCCAGCAGTTCCTGGGACGTTCGGGACAAAAACATTCAGTACTTC.

The CDR3 here is CSARGLIAGVYNEQFF. CDR3 coding DNA: TGCAGTGCTAGAGGACTTATAGCGGGAGTCTACAATGAGCAGTTCTTC. This chain joins TRBV20-1 and TRBJ2-1, with 9 bases identical to TRBD2. Per germline, CDR1 DFQATT and CDR2 SNEGSKA (reference sequence). The CDR3 is made up of 16 amino acids. The V and J ends lost 1 base and 3 bases, in that order; junction bases with no gene match: 7.

Notes on this clonotype: Being one base from a much bigger clone, this may be a read error. The gene calls are TRBV20-1 and TRBJ2-2, with TRBD2 identical over 11 bases. After removal of 0 bases from V and 13 bases from J, the junction contained 7 bases not matched to a gene. This CDR3 has 14 amino acids. CDR1 is DFQATT and CDR2 is SNEGSKA in the germline V gene (reference sequence). The CDR3 protein is CSARDRTSGSRLFF. CDR3 sequence (DNA): TGCAGTGCTAGAGATAGAACTAGCGGGAGTCGGCTGTTTTTT.